The sequence of this T cell receptor (beta chain) was determined in a study of cytomegalovirus exposure and HLA in healthy donors. This clone was seen only a few times. What it binds is not known. Study-wide findings and caveats: Later examination showed HLA-associated TCR beta chains had greater clonal expansion than equally common others. Reports described diagnosis of cytomegalovirus status by the classifier as highly specific and sensitive.

The length of the CDR3 is 15 residues. Germline CDR1 MDHEN, CDR2 SYDVKM. The junction had 7 bases not matched to a gene; V was cut back by 2 bases and J by 9 bases. Both 60 Vbeta primers and 13 Jbeta primers went into the PCR. The table came from immunoSEQ multiplex PCR; TCRdb's copy has only in-frame clones and leaves some out. The data show roughly 160,000 clones, around 64% seen once. The chain is built from TRBV28 and TRBJ1-6, with 7 bases identical to TRBD1. The clonotype comes from a woman aged 25-40 years in good health and CMV-seronegative. The source material was PBMCs. The CDR3 here is CASSLGGTAFSPLHF. In DNA, the CDR3 is TGTGCCAGCAGTTTAGGAGGGACAGCCTTTTCACCCCTCCACTTT.